This T cell receptor beta chain originates from a study of T cells in localized non-small cell lung cancer (TCRdb year 2020). Turning to the overall study: The study analyzed T cell repertoires of 200 to 300 early-stage NSCLC patients, comparing tumors and uninvolved tumor-adjacent lungs. The mean age of the NSCLC patients was roughly 70 years, with 130 or so men and 100 to 110 women. The cohort comprised approximately 240 treatment-naïve NSCLC patients with resected, localized lung tumors.

The immunoSEQ Assay was used to sequence TCR beta CDR3 regions from DNA. Per the source publication's procedure: To compute T cell density, TCR beta template counts were normalized to usable DNA, which was estimated by amplifying housekeeping genes. Richness was estimated with the preseqR package, extrapolating to 400,000 templates for PBMC samples and 120,000 templates for tissue samples. Clonality was calculated as one minus Pielou's evenness. Differential abundance testing on productive amino-acid clonotypes, with a minimum total count of 5 and an alpha of 0.1, was used to identify tissue-enriched TCRs. The Jaccard Index and the Morisita Overlap Index were used to measure repertoire overlap between compartments. GLIPH clustered TCR beta CDR3s with public tetramer-defined viral CDR3s; viral motifs required at least three viral sequences plus V-gene enrichment. The immuneACCESS repertoire file appears here via TCRdb, limited to in-frame rearrangements. These files lack a portion of the clones; in checked studies, under half of the deficit traces to unresolved V genes, and the cause of the others is not known. V, J and clone size derive from that table, while D and trimming were established from the DNA sequence. Within this sample are 20,000 to 25,000 clones, with 87% of them counted one time only. The ten biggest clones cover 10% to 15% of the sample.

At diagnosis, tumor, uninvolved tumor-adjacent lung and peripheral blood were collected and then preserved as a mix of FFPE and fresh-frozen material. For TCR repertoire profiling, blood samples were analyzed in the form of peripheral blood mononuclear cells. To note about this clone: The antigen this receptor binds is unknown. Nothing much larger sits one base from this clone, and base qualities are not available.

What the study reported, not specific to this receptor: Longer overall survival was associated with higher T cell density in blood, whereas shorter survival was associated with higher clonality in adjacent lung. A median of approximately 55 of the top 100 tumor clones were detected in paired uninvolved adjacent lung, and 28 of these tumor clones were also found among the top 100 clones of the paired uninvolved adjacent lung. Because multi-region tumor sequencing was not performed, intratumor heterogeneity could not be ruled out. Because the study design was exploratory, TCR variables were selected using unadjusted p-values without false-discovery rate correction. Uninvolved tumor-adjacent lung showed the highest T cell clonality, higher than tumor, which suggests more focused antigenic responses in the uninvolved tumor-adjacent lung.

Reading from cysteine to phenylalanine, the CDR3 counts 15 amino acids. Only the CDR3 part of the read is kept: 45 bases, read in frame from the first base. According to the germline V gene, CDR1 reads KGHSH and CDR2 reads LQKENI. V and J are trimmed by 3 bases and 2 bases, and the gene matches miss 3 bases of the junction. The sequence came from a man aged 40 to 70 with stage II squamous cell lung carcinoma. Sample: PBMCs, taken before any cancer treatment. The sequence joins TRBV18 to TRBJ2-4; 8 of the junction bases match TRBD2. The encoded CDR3 is CASSPSGGPKNIQYF. At the DNA level, the sequence is TGTGCCAGCTCACCGTCGGGGGGGCCCAAAAACATTCAGTACTTC.